The 31 T cell receptor beta chains reported below all come from one sample, sequenced in a study of vaccination and CD4 T cells after COVID-19 (dated by TCRdb to 2021 to 2024). To prepare the library, PCR was applied. Sequencing relied on an Illumina iSeq 100. At the Johns Hopkins FTIC core, DNA from the cultured CD4+ T cells underwent TCR sequencing with the Oncomine TCR Beta short-read assay. The public reads were reprocessed in TCRdb via fastp at Q25 and MiXCR, keeping in-frame beta chains. Each entry merges the rows of one CDR3 protein and shows their most common DNA and genes. This sample gives about 5,500 distinct CDR3 sequences in total; about three quarters of them show up just once. Of the sample, roughly 19% falls within the top ten clones. These receptors are not linked to any known antigen. Reading the label with the study, this specimen's treatment or condition is: approximately nine-day PBMC culture with coronavirus spike peptide pools or control peptides (ViraFEST assay).

The specimen sequenced was CD4+ T cells from blood, cultured in vitro. Receptor source: a human donor who had recovered from COVID-19.

The sample holds a few counts of this clonotype. V and J are TRBV27 and TRBJ1-6; D is ambiguous. Trimming cost V 6 bases and J 7 bases, with 10 bases left between them. Germline V gene data show CDR1 as MNHEY and CDR2 as SMNVEV (reference sequence). The CDR3 has 13 residues. The CDR3 DNA is TGTGCCAGCAGGGGTTTCGCAAATTCACCCCTCCACTTT. Translated, it gives CASRGFANSPLHF.

This clonotype was recorded only once. The genes are TRBV5-1 and TRBJ1-6; D may be TRBD1 (6 bases). There are 14 residues in the CDR3. The germline CDR1 and CDR2 sequences are SGHRS and YFSETQ. Trimming cost V 0 bases and J 7 bases, with 8 bases left between them. The chain's CDR3 is CASSLDDRNSPLHF. In nucleotides, the CDR3 is TGCGCCAGCAGCTTGGATGACAGGAATTCACCCCTCCACTTT. Filled out from reference TRBV5-1 and TRBJ1-6, the complete variable domain reads KAGVTQTPRYLIKTRGQQVTLSCSPISGHRSVSWYQQTPGQGLQFLFEYFSETQRNKGNFPGRFSGRQFSNSRSEMNVSTLELGDSALYLCASSLDDRNSPLHFGNGTRLTVT.

The V and J genes are TRBV30 and TRBJ1-5, with D possibly TRBD1 on 5 matching bases. From germline, CDR1 is GTSNPN and CDR2 SVGIG (reference sequence). V was shortened by 4 bases and J by 3 bases, with 13 bases between the two germline ends. This CDR3 comprises 14 residues. CDR3 sequence (DNA): TGTGCCTGGAACTCTGACAGTTTCAATCAGCCCCAGCATTTT. It is translated as CAWNSDSFNQPQHF.

This clonotype is labeled as large. The CDR3 region has the DNA TGTGCCACCAGCAGAGGTCTAGCGGGAGCCGTCCGGGCCCTTGGTGAGCAGTACTTC. It yields the protein CATSRGLAGAVRALGEQYF. V and J are TRBV15 and TRBJ2-7, with 10 bases lining up with TRBD2. This CDR3 region has 19 residues. Losses at the gene ends were 1 base for V and 7 bases for J; bases not matched to a gene: 19. The germline V gene encodes CDR1 LNHNV and CDR2 YYDKDF (reference sequence).

V and J are TRBV27 and TRBJ1-5, with TRBD1 matching over 8 bases. This CDR3 has 14 residues. CDR1 and CDR2 from the germline V gene are MNHEY and SMNVEV (reference sequence). V lost 8 bases to trimming and J lost 2 bases; unmatched junction nucleotides: 5. CDR3 coding DNA: TGTGCCAGCTGGACAGGGTTGGGCAATCAGCCCCAGCATTTT. Its translation is CASWTGLGNQPQHF.

This sequence joins TRBV12-3 or TRBV12-4 and TRBJ1-1; D gene ambiguous. V gave up 1 base and J gave up 11 bases, with 17 bases separating them. The length of the CDR3 is 14 residues. As DNA, the CDR3 is TGTGCCAGCAGTTTAGAGGGCCAGCGGGGTGAGGCTTTCTTT. This codes for CASSLEGQRGEAFF.

The V call is TRBV20-1, the J call TRBJ1-5; maybe TRBD1 (5 bases). Germline CDR1 reads DFQATT; CDR2 reads SNEGSKA (reference sequence). The CDR3 has 15 amino acids. V lost 4 bases to trimming and J lost 0 bases, with 13 bases between them. The CDR3, as DNA: TGCAGTGCTAAACGGGGACCGAGTAGCAATCAGCCCCAGCATTTT. Amino acid sequence: CSAKRGPSSNQPQHF.

The chain couples TRBV20-1 to TRBJ2-3; D may be TRBD2 (6 bases). V shed 5 bases and J shed 6 bases, with 15 bases lying between them. This CDR3 has 13 amino acids. Germline loops: CDR1 DFQATT, CDR2 SNEGSKA (reference sequence). The CDR3 sequence is CSARPPGADTQYF. DNA of the CDR3: TGCAGTGCTCGACCTCCGGGAGCTGATACGCAGTATTTT.

The chain uses TRBV20-1 and TRBJ2-4; D is unclear. There are 13 residues in the CDR3. Germline V gives CDR1 DFQATT, CDR2 SNEGSKA (reference sequence). Trimming stripped 3 bases from V and 6 bases from J, with 12 bases between. This chain's CDR3 is CSARIYLGNIQYF. As DNA, the CDR3 is TGCAGTGCTAGGATCTACCTTGGAAACATTCAGTACTTC.

The chain uses TRBV2 and TRBJ1-6; D remains ambiguous. CDR1 is SNHLY, CDR2 FYNNEI, per germline. The CDR3 is made up of 15 amino acids. Deletions cut 5 bases from V and 5 bases from J, with 13 bases between. The DNA of the CDR3 is TGTGCCAGCAGTCAGTACACCGTAGATAATTCACCCCTCCACTTT. Translated: CASSQYTVDNSPLHF. Using reference TRBV2 and TRBJ1-6 for the parts outside the CDR3, the full variable domain is EPEVTQTPSHQVTQMGQEVILRCVPISNHLYFYWYRQILGQKVEFLVSFYNNEISEKSEIFDDQFSVERPDGSNFTLKIRSTKLEDSAMYFCASSQYTVDNSPLHFGNGTRLTVT.

In this sample, this clonotype is medium-sized. The V and J genes are TRBV11-2 and TRBJ1-2; D might be TRBD1 (5 bases). Trimming left V 2 bases short and J 3 bases short, with 10 bases between. CDR1 is SGHAT and CDR2 is FQNNGV in the germline V gene. The CDR3 is 14 amino acids. The CDR3 DNA reads as TGTGCCAGCAGCTTAACAGGCGACTACTATGGCTACACCTTC. Its translation is CASSLTGDYYGYTF.

The chain carries TRBV10-3 and TRBJ2-3; 9 bases map to TRBD2. V lost 4 bases to trimming and J lost 0 bases; unmatched junction nucleotides: 11. CDR1 is ENHRY, CDR2 SYGVKD, per germline. This CDR3 comprises 18 residues. The DNA for the CDR3 is TGTGCCATCAGTGTTGCTCTAAGCGGGGGGCGTAGCACAGATACGCAGTATTTT. This codes for CAISVALSGGRSTDTQYF.

This chain links TRBV20-1 with TRBJ2-5, with 8 bases that match TRBD2. V lost 5 bases, J lost 4 bases, and 21 bases stayed unmatched. This CDR3 contains 18 residues. Germline CDR1 and CDR2: DFQATT and SNEGSKA (reference sequence). In DNA, the CDR3 is TGCAGTGCTGACGAGTTGGCTAGCGGGCACCCCCGGGGAGAGACCCAGTACTTC. Translation gives CSADELASGHPRGETQYF.

This rearrangement joins TRBV9 to TRBJ2-3; 11 nucleotides align to TRBD1. The length of the CDR3 is 18 residues. J was trimmed by 6 bases and V by 0 bases; bases with no gene match: 12. Germline lookup yields CDR1 SGDLS and CDR2 YYNGEE. The CDR3, as DNA: TGTGCCAGCAGCGTAGATATTGGGACAGGGGGAGGTACGGATACGCAGTATTTT. Its translation is CASSVDIGTGGGTDTQYF.

This clonotype showed up just a few times. The genes are TRBV12-3 or TRBV12-4 and TRBJ1-2, with D maybe TRBD1 (5 bases). This CDR3 has 15 amino acids. Trimming removed 3 bases from V and 7 bases from J, with 18 bases in between. The CDR3 DNA is TGTGCCAGCAGTTTGGGGGAGGGGCTAAGGCGTGGCTACACCTTC. Translating gives CASSLGEGLRRGYTF.

This clonotype was seen only a few times. V gene TRBV20-1 combines with J gene TRBJ2-1; TRBD2 is a possible D gene (7 bases). Germline V CDR1 and CDR2: DFQATT, SNEGSKA (reference sequence). The CDR3 covers 14 residues. With 5 bases removed from V and 7 bases from J, the gap between germline ends came to 18 bases. The CDR3 DNA follows: TGCAGTGCTGTCAGAACTAGGGGGGGGAATGAGCAGTTCTTC. Its protein is CSAVRTRGGNEQFF.

This chain uses TRBV27 with TRBJ1-2, with TRBD1 matching 8 bases. This CDR3 is built from 13 residues. With 3 bases clipped from V and 7 bases from J, the junction kept 4 bases outside the gene matches. CDR1 and CDR2 (germline): MNHEY, SMNVEV (reference sequence). CDR3 protein: CASSFLGQGGYTF. CDR3 nucleotide sequence: TGTGCCAGCAGTTTTCTCGGACAGGGTGGCTACACCTTC.

The rearrangement links TRBV2 to TRBJ2-5; a possible D gene is TRBD2 (5 bases). This CDR3 is 13 amino acids long. Trimming shortened V by 10 bases and J by 5 bases, and 17 bases separated the two germline ends. Germline V gene data show CDR1 as SNHLY and CDR2 as FYNNEI. The CDR3 sequence is CATVQGSGETQYF. Written as DNA, the CDR3 is TGTGCCACGGTGCAAGGGTCGGGGGAGACCCAGTACTTC.

This clonotype was detected once. The chain carries TRBV6-2 or TRBV6-3 and TRBJ1-6; D remains ambiguous. Trimming removed 6 bases from V and 7 bases from J, with 13 bases in between. Germline CDR1 MNHEY, CDR2 SVGEGT. This CDR3 has 14 residues. In nucleotides, the CDR3 is TGTGCCAGCAGCCCCATTCAGCCCAATTCACCCCTCCACTTT. This encodes CASSPIQPNSPLHF.

This clonotype was seen just once. The genes are TRBV12-3 or TRBV12-4 and TRBJ2-7, with no clear D. Trimming removed 6 bases at V and 6 bases at J, with 15 bases between. The CDR3 has 13 residues. CDR3 sequence reads: CASSPSTVVEQYF. The CDR3 coding sequence is TGTGCCAGCAGCCCTTCAACAGTCGTCGAGCAGTACTTC.

V and J are TRBV7-2 and TRBJ2-1; the match to TRBD2 covers 11 bases. Trimming cost V 8 bases and J 9 bases; bases outside gene matches: 12. Germline CDR1 SGHTA, CDR2 FQGNSA. This CDR3 has 15 residues. CDR3 region: CASLIAGGPSGEQFF. DNA of the CDR3: TGTGCCAGCTTAATAGCGGGAGGGCCTAGCGGTGAGCAGTTCTTC. The entire variable domain, with the rest obtained from reference TRBV7-2 and TRBJ2-1, is as follows: GAGVSQSPSNKVTEKGKDVELRCDPISGHTALYWYRQSLGQGLEFLIYFQGNSAPDKSGLPSDRFSAERTGGSVSTLTIQRTQQEDSAVYLCASLIAGGPSGEQFFGPGTRLTVL.

This clonotype was recorded a few times. The gene calls are TRBV7-2 and TRBJ1-5; no clear D gene. V was shortened by 5 bases and J by 3 bases, with 8 bases between the two germline ends. This CDR3 is built from 13 residues. Looked up from germline, CDR1 is SGHTA and CDR2 is FQGNSA. In DNA form, the CDR3 reads TGTGCCAGCAGCCCCGATTACAATCAGCCCCAGCATTTT. It specifies CASSPDYNQPQHF. The whole variable domain, filled in from reference TRBV7-2 and TRBJ1-5, reads GAGVSQSPSNKVTEKGKDVELRCDPISGHTALYWYRQSLGQGLEFLIYFQGNSAPDKSGLPSDRFSAERTGGSVSTLTIQRTQQEDSAVYLCASSPDYNQPQHFGDGTRLSIL.

V and J are TRBV20-1 and TRBJ1-4, with a possible D match to TRBD1 (5 bases). The V end was cut by 4 bases, the J end by 9 bases, with 21 bases between. Germline CDR1 and CDR2: DFQATT and SNEGSKA (reference sequence). The CDR3 length is 15 residues. The CDR3 region has the DNA TGCAGTGCTATGGGGCGGTTGACGGAACCGAAAAAACTGTTTTTT. Protein sequence: CSAMGRLTEPKKLFF.

The chain has TRBV15 and TRBJ1-5; D not certain. V gave up 0 bases and J gave up 7 bases, with 7 bases separating them. The length of the CDR3 is 13 residues. Germline CDR1 LNHNV, CDR2 YYDKDF (reference sequence). The CDR3, as DNA: TGTGCCACCAGCAGAGATCCCGACCAGCCCCAGCATTTT. Translation gives CATSRDPDQPQHF.

This clonotype was seen only a few times. This chain connects TRBV30 to TRBJ1-5, with D possibly being TRBD1 (5 bases). V was trimmed by 5 bases and J by 0 bases, leaving 8 bases between them. In germline, CDR1 is GTSNPN, CDR2 SVGIG (reference sequence). The CDR3 runs to 13 residues. The CDR3 sequence: CAWQGDSNQPQHF. CDR3 bases: TGTGCCTGGCAGGGAGATAGCAATCAGCCCCAGCATTTT.

This chain uses TRBV6-1 with TRBJ1-1; D is possibly TRBD1 (5 bases). The CDR3 sequence is 15 residues long. Germline loops: CDR1 MNHNS, CDR2 SASEGT. Trimming pared 8 bases from V and 5 bases from J, leaving 21 bases between. CDR3 amino acids: CASPRDLSFGTEAFF. CDR3 sequence (DNA): TGTGCCAGCCCTCGGGACTTGTCTTTCGGGACTGAAGCTTTCTTT.

This clonotype was observed a handful of times. The chain is built from TRBV2 and TRBJ1-6; D remains ambiguous. The CDR3 consists of 13 residues. Per germline, CDR1 SNHLY and CDR2 FYNNEI. Trimming removed 1 base from V and 14 bases from J, with 12 bases in between. The CDR3 loop reads CASSEGARSALHF. Written as DNA, the CDR3 is TGTGCCAGCAGTGAAGGTGCCAGGTCGGCCCTCCACTTT.

V and J are TRBV12-3 or TRBV12-4 and TRBJ2-3, with TRBD2 matching over 8 bases. V lost 6 bases to trimming and J lost 5 bases; unmatched junction nucleotides: 13. The CDR3 covers 16 residues. The CDR3 protein is CASRRPGLVRRDTQYF. The CDR3 region has the DNA TGTGCCAGCAGGAGACCGGGACTAGTCCGCAGAGATACGCAGTATTTT.

V and J are TRBV6-1 and TRBJ1-6; 7 nucleotides line up with TRBD1. Unmatched junction bases numbered 5, after V lost 6 bases and J lost 3 bases. CDR3 length: 15 residues. Germline assignment: CDR1 MNHNS and CDR2 SASEGT. Written as DNA, the CDR3 is TGTGCCAGCAGGAGACAGGGAGGCTATAATTCACCCCTCCACTTT. This codes for CASRRQGGYNSPLHF.

The chain joins TRBV24-1 to TRBJ2-2; 10 positions agree with TRBD2. CDR1 is KGHDR and CDR2 is SFDVKD in the germline V gene. V trimming: 2 bases; J trimming: 5 bases; junction bases outside the gene matches: 7. The CDR3 extends over 17 amino acids. The CDR3 region has the DNA TGTGCCACCAGTGATTCCACGACTAGCGGGTTGACCGGGGAGCTGTTTTTT. Amino acid sequence: CATSDSTTSGLTGELFF.

The chain combines TRBV2 with TRBJ2-5; 9 bases are a match to TRBD2. This CDR3 is 14 amino acids long. V shed 4 bases, J shed 5 bases, and the junction held 5 bases outside the gene matches. Germline V gives CDR1 SNHLY, CDR2 FYNNEI. In DNA form, the CDR3 reads TGTGCCAGCAGTGCTAGCGGGGTTGAGGAGACCCAGTACTTC. Its protein product is CASSASGVEETQYF.